This record concerns one T cell receptor (beta chain) sequence. Its target is not known. Germline V gene sequence: CDR1 MDHEN, CDR2 SYDVKM. The V gene lost 5 bases and the J gene lost 6 bases, with 16 bases spanning the gap. The CDR3 extends over 14 amino acids. The data derive from a study of cytomegalovirus exposure and HLA in healthy donors. General study points: It was reported that TCR beta sequences correctly inferred the HLA-A and HLA-B alleles for most subjects. Later on, an analysis tied under 20,000 TCR beta sequences to HLA alleles at 0.05 false discovery rate.

Primers included in the PCR were 60 Vbeta and 13 Jbeta primers. Assay used: immunoSEQ multiplex PCR; TCRdb lists only in-frame clones, some missing. This sample carries about 150,000 clones, more than 75% of them seen once, and the ten largest clones take under 15%. The sample was PBMCs. This TCR derives from a woman aged 40-49 years in good health and CMV-seronegative. The chain uses TRBV28 and TRBJ2-5; perhaps TRBD2 as D (7 bases). The CDR3 nucleotides read TGTGCCAGCAGTCCTCGGGGGGCGGAAAAGACCCAGTACTTC. Amino acids: CASSPRGAEKTQYF.